The 19 T cell receptor beta chains listed next were all sequenced from one sample in a study of cytomegalovirus exposure and HLA in healthy donors (dated by TCRdb to the late 2010s). Library preparation used the immunoSEQ multiplex PCR assay. For the multiplex PCR, a mixture combining 60 forward primers for TCR Vbeta segments and 13 reverse primers for TCR Jbeta segments was used. TCRdb mirrors the immuneACCESS table, restricted to in-frame sequences. Some clones are absent from its copies; in checked studies, under half trace to an unresolved V gene, and the reason for the others is unknown. This sample gives 120,000 or so clones in total; over 70% of them show up just once. The ten largest make up 0.95% to 1.5% of the sample. Sequencing input: PBMCs. These receptors were collected from a female donor in good health and CMV-seronegative.

This chain connects TRBV7-9 to TRBJ2-7; possibly TRBD1 for D (5 bases). Germline-derived CDR1 and CDR2 are SEHNR and FQNEAQ (reference sequence). This CDR3 spans 13 amino acids. Trimming stripped 3 bases from V and 0 bases from J, with 6 bases between. DNA for the CDR3: TGTGCCAGCAGCTTTCAGGGCTCCTACGAGCAGTACTTC. Translating gives CASSFQGSYEQYF.

This chain connects TRBV28 to TRBJ1-5; the D is unclear. Per germline, CDR1 MDHEN and CDR2 SYDVKM. V shed 4 bases and J shed 10 bases, with 23 bases lying between them. This CDR3 contains 16 residues. The CDR3 region has the DNA TGTGCCAGCAGTTCACCTCTCGTGGGAGGGTCCCATCCCCAGCATTTT. It codes for CASSSPLVGGSHPQHF. Variable domain in full (rest from reference TRBV28 and TRBJ1-5): DVKVTQSSRYLVKRTGEKVFLECVQDMDHENMFWYRQDPGLGLRLIYFSYDVKMKEKGDIPEGYSVSREKKERFSLILESASTNQTSMYLCASSSPLVGGSHPQHFGDGTRLSIL.

The chain is built from TRBV28 and TRBJ2-5, with D maybe TRBD2 (6 bases). V lost 3 bases, J lost 4 bases, and 18 bases lay in between. Germline CDR1 is MDHEN and CDR2 is SYDVKM. CDR3 length: 16 amino acids. The CDR3 nucleotides read TGTGCCAGCAGTTTGTCAGCCTTGACTAGTAGAGAGACCCAGTACTTC. Its translation: CASSLSALTSRETQYF.

This sequence joins TRBV5-6 and TRBJ1-1; TRBD1 aligns across 7 bases. With V trimmed by 4 bases and J by 2 bases, 8 bases remained unmatched. The germline V gene encodes CDR1 SGHDT and CDR2 YYEEEE. The CDR3 sequence is 15 residues long. Here the CDR3 reads CASSQLGGPNTEAFF. CDR3 DNA sequence: TGTGCCAGCAGCCAACTAGGGGGCCCTAACACTGAAGCTTTCTTT. Full variable domain (outside the CDR3, taken from reference TRBV5-6 and TRBJ1-1): DAGVTQSPTHLIKTRGQQVTLRCSPKSGHDTVSWYQQALGQGPQFIFQYYEEEERQRGNFPDRFSGHQFPNYSSELNVNALLLGDSALYLCASSQLGGPNTEAFFGQGTRLTVV.

The V gene is TRBV5-1, the J gene TRBJ1-5; 11 bases align to TRBD1. Germline CDR1 reads SGHRS; CDR2 reads YFSETQ. V lost 3 bases and J lost 6; bases outside the gene matches: 2. CDR3 size: 14 residues. The CDR3 DNA follows: TGCGCCAGCAGCTGGGGGACAGGGGGTCAGCCCCAGCATTTT. Translated: CASSWGTGGQPQHF. Full variable domain (remainder filled in from reference TRBV5-1 and TRBJ1-5): KAGVTQTPRYLIKTRGQQVTLSCSPISGHRSVSWYQQTPGQGLQFLFEYFSETQRNKGNFPGRFSGRQFSNSRSEMNVSTLELGDSALYLCASSWGTGGQPQHFGDGTRLSIL.

This clone was detected only a few times. The CDR3 region has the DNA TGTGCCATCAGTGGCGTTGAGACTAGCCAATATGAGCAGTTCTTC. Its translation is CAISGVETSQYEQFF. V is TRBV10-3 and J is TRBJ2-1, with 7 nucleotides matching TRBD2. CDR1 and CDR2 from the germline V gene are ENHRY and SYGVKD. Germline trimming cut 4 bases from V and 8 bases from J; bases unmatched to any gene: 11. This CDR3 spans 15 amino acids.

The V call is TRBV7-9, the J call TRBJ2-2; 11 bases are a match to TRBD1. CDR1 and CDR2 (germline): SEHNR, FQNEAQ (reference sequence). The CDR3 has 15 amino acids. V shed 5 bases and J 6 bases; nucleotides not matched to a gene: 5. DNA of the CDR3: TGTGCCAGCAGCCTTGGACAGGGGGCGGCCGGGGAGCTGTTTTTT. Its translation: CASSLGQGAAGELFF.

This sequence joins TRBV28 and TRBJ1-3; TRBD1 matches at 11 bases. CDR1 is MDHEN and CDR2 is SYDVKM in the germline V gene. The CDR3 extends over 16 amino acids. J lost 4 bases, V lost 6 bases, and 8 bases had no gene match. CDR3 nucleotides: TGTGCCAGCAGGCTCGGGACAGGGGGGGCCGGAAACACCATATATTTT. Protein sequence: CASRLGTGGAGNTIYF.

This clone was found a few times. The CDR3 is CASSSNNPATNEKLFF. As DNA, the CDR3 is TGTGCCAGCAGTTCAAACAATCCCGCAACTAATGAAAAACTGTTTTTT. V is TRBV6-5 and J is TRBJ1-4, with D unresolved. CDR1 is MNHEY and CDR2 is SVGAGI in the germline V gene. Trimming stripped 4 bases from V and 0 bases from J, with 12 bases between. CDR3 length: 16 residues.

The V gene is TRBV19, the J gene TRBJ2-1, with D hard to call. The CDR3 length is 15 residues. V lost 5 bases and J lost 5, with 16 bases in between. CDR1 and CDR2 (germline): LNHDA, SQIVND (reference sequence). The CDR3 here is CASSQALTPHNEQFF. The CDR3 bases are TGTGCCAGTAGTCAAGCCCTCACCCCCCACAATGAGCAGTTCTTC.

This clone showed up just once. This chain uses TRBV19 with TRBJ1-2; TRBD1 aligns across 9 bases. Germline V CDR1 and CDR2: LNHDA, SQIVND (reference sequence). V gave up 5 bases and J gave up 8 bases; unmatched junction bases: 15. The CDR3 sequence is 16 residues long. In nucleotides, the CDR3 is TGTGCCAGTAGTTACGAAACAGGGGGCGCGACGGGGGGCTACACCTTC. This codes for CASSYETGGATGGYTF.

The CDR3 DNA sequence: TGTGCCAGCAGTTACACTAACGCGGGGGGGGCGGTGAAGCCCCAGCATTTT. This translates into CASSYTNAGGAVKPQHF. This chain links TRBV27 with TRBJ1-5; TRBD1 might be the D (6 bases). Germline values: CDR1 MNHEY, CDR2 SMNVEV (reference sequence). Between the trimmed V and J ends, which lost 4 bases and 8 bases, there was a span of 24 bases. The CDR3 extends over 17 amino acids.

This chain uses TRBV5-1 with TRBJ2-1; a weak D match, TRBD1 (6 bases). V lost 0 bases and J 4 bases, leaving 11 bases between the germline ends. CDR1 is SGHRS, CDR2 YFSETQ, per germline. This CDR3 has 15 residues. CDR3 DNA sequence: TGCGCCAGCAGCTTGGGATCGACAGGTTACAATGAGCAGTTCTTC. Translation: CASSLGSTGYNEQFF.

This clone has just one count. The V call is TRBV11-2, the J call TRBJ2-7, with 9 bases that match TRBD1. Germline CDR1 is SGHAT and CDR2 is FQNNGV. V lost 5 bases and J lost 5; bases outside the gene matches: 10. This CDR3 is built from 15 residues. CDR3 region: CASSTYRDRANEQYF. The CDR3 nucleotides are TGTGCCAGCAGCACTTACCGGGACAGGGCCAACGAGCAGTACTTC.

This clone was counted only a few times. The V gene is TRBV20-1, the J gene TRBJ1-1; no firm D call. V lost 3 bases and J lost 9, with 11 bases in between. The CDR3 extends over 11 amino acids. The germline gives CDR1 DFQATT, CDR2 SNEGSKA (reference sequence). CDR3 in amino acids: CSASLAGKAFF. Written as DNA, the CDR3 is TGCAGTGCTAGTCTGGCAGGCAAAGCTTTCTTT.

The rearrangement joins TRBV4-1 to TRBJ2-3, with D perhaps matching TRBD1 (5 bases). Germline assignment: CDR1 MGHRA and CDR2 YSYEKL. V lost 4 bases and J lost 2, with 16 bases in between. This CDR3 region has 16 residues. The CDR3 protein is CASSRGSADNTDTQYF. The CDR3 coding sequence is TGCGCCAGCAGCCGCGGTTCCGCGGACAACACAGATACGCAGTATTTT.

The chain uses TRBV28 and TRBJ2-1; 15 nucleotides align to TRBD2. After removal of 6 bases from V and 9 bases from J, the junction contained 18 bases not matched to a gene. This CDR3 spans 19 amino acids. CDR1 and CDR2 from the germline V gene are MDHEN and SYDVKM. CDR3 coding DNA: TGTGCCAGCAGCACCCCGGGACTAGCGGGAGGCACCCCCTCGGGTGAGCAGTTCTTC. It is translated as CASSTPGLAGGTPSGEQFF.

The chain has TRBV29-1 and TRBJ1-2; the D is unclear. The CDR3 totals 11 residues. V gave up 3 bases and J gave up 4 bases, with 6 bases separating them. Germline lookup yields CDR1 SQVTM and CDR2 ANQGSEA. CDR3 loop: CSVDSSYGYTF. CDR3 sequence (DNA): TGCAGCGTTGATTCCAGCTATGGCTACACCTTC.

This clone is a singleton in its sample. This rearrangement joins TRBV7-8 to TRBJ2-5, with a weak D call TRBD1 (6 bases). Trimming took off 0 bases at V and 2 bases at J, with 16 bases between the two ends. Per the germline V gene, CDR1 is SGHVS and CDR2 is FQNEAQ. This CDR3 is 17 amino acids long. CDR3 coding DNA: TGTGCCAGCAGCTTAGCCTACCCGGGACACCATCAAGAGACCCAGTACTTC. Translation: CASSLAYPGHHQETQYF.